These 12 T cell receptor beta chains were sequenced from one sample in a study of blood T cells in healthy people across ages. Combining a sample-barcoded 5' primer with a J-beta primer mix, a second PCR ran for roughly 7 to 12 cycles. MiXCR, run by TCRdb on the 5' RACE reads, gives a single entry per CDR3 protein. Of 1.5 million to 2 million distinct CDR3 sequences in the sample, around half were seen once. The specimen was blood. All receptors derive from a middle-aged woman in good health.

The J gene is TRBJ2-1, the V gene TRBV5-1, with D tentatively TRBD2 (5 bases). The germline V gene encodes CDR1 SGHRS and CDR2 YFSETQ. The V and J ends lost 4 bases and 8 bases respectively, with 16 bases between them. The CDR3 is 14 amino acids. The DNA of the CDR3 is TGCGCCAGCAGCGAGGGCTACTCCGGGGATGAGCAGTTCTTC. Its protein is CASSEGYSGDEQFF.

This chain links TRBV6-5 with TRBJ2-1; 8 bases agree with TRBD1. This CDR3 has 15 amino acids. The germline gives CDR1 MNHEY, CDR2 SVGAGI. After removal of 6 bases from V and 6 bases from J, the junction contained 10 bases not matched to a gene. The chain's CDR3 is CASRPGRGRTNEQFF. DNA of the CDR3: TGTGCCAGCAGACCTGGCAGGGGGCGGACCAATGAGCAGTTCTTC.

J is TRBJ2-3 and V is TRBV7-2; TRBD2 agrees at 7 bases. Unmatched junction bases numbered 17, after V lost 1 base and J lost 4 bases. CDR3 length: 19 amino acids. CDR1 and CDR2 (germline): SGHTA, FQGNSA. CDR3 in amino acids: CASSLVPGASGEIADTQYF. The CDR3 nucleotides read TGTGCCAGCAGCTTAGTTCCCGGGGCGAGCGGGGAAATCGCAGATACGCAGTATTTT.

This clonotype was detected only a few times. The rearrangement joins TRBV20-1 to TRBJ2-3; 7 nucleotides align to TRBD1. CDR1 and CDR2 (germline): DFQATT, SNEGSKA (reference sequence). This CDR3 is 12 amino acids long. The trim removed 6 bases at V and 6 bases at J, leaving 6 bases unmatched. The CDR3 spells CSAALGGDTQYF. Here the CDR3 DNA reads TGCAGTGCCGCCCTAGGGGGCGATACGCAGTATTTT.

The CDR3 is CASSGLGVTNYGYTF. CDR3 sequence (DNA): TGTGCCAGCAGCGGCCTAGGGGTGACTAACTATGGCTACACCTTC. This chain connects TRBV9 to TRBJ1-2, with D possibly being TRBD1 (5 bases). Germline V gene lookup returns CDR1 SGDLS and CDR2 YYNGEE. Between the trimmed V and J ends, which lost 3 bases and 0 bases, there was a span of 12 bases. The CDR3 runs to 15 residues.

This clonotype was seen only once. The chain links TRBV10-3 to TRBJ1-2; D ambiguous. The CDR3 length is 14 residues. The V end was cut by 7 bases, the J end by 0 bases, with 12 bases between. Germline CDR1 reads ENHRY; CDR2 reads SYGVKD. The CDR3 DNA follows: TGTGCCATCAAGGACGGGCAAACTAACTATGGCTACACCTTC. Amino acid sequence: CAIKDGQTNYGYTF.

DNA of the CDR3: TGTGCCACCAGCAGTAGCGGGGCCCCTCAAGAGACCCAGTACTTC. It codes for CATSSSGAPQETQYF. The chain employs TRBV15 and TRBJ2-5; TRBD2 matches 8 bases. This CDR3 region has 15 residues. The V gene's germline CDR1 is LNHNV and CDR2 YYDKDF (reference sequence). Trimming removed 3 bases from V and 2 bases from J; junction bases left unmatched: 5.

This clonotype was detected a few times. This chain connects TRBV20-1 to TRBJ2-3, with 7 positions matching TRBD2. Trimming removed 1 base from V and 2 bases from J; junction bases left unmatched: 15. From germline, CDR1 is DFQATT and CDR2 SNEGSKA (reference sequence). The CDR3 runs 18 residues. The CDR3 DNA follows: TGCAGTGCTAGAGGCGATGGGGGGGAAGCGGGGTACACAGATACGCAGTATTTT. Protein product: CSARGDGGEAGYTDTQYF.

The genes are TRBV20-1 and TRBJ1-4; 9 nucleotides align to TRBD1. The germline gives CDR1 DFQATT, CDR2 SNEGSKA (reference sequence). The CDR3 covers 15 residues. Germline trimming cut 6 bases from V and 5 bases from J; bases unmatched to any gene: 10. CDR3 residues: CSAPRRDRVNEKLFF. The CDR3 DNA follows: TGCAGTGCCCCAAGACGGGACAGGGTGAATGAAAAACTGTTTTTT.

As for this clonotype: A much larger clone sits a single nucleotide away, making a read error possible. The genes are TRBV10-3 and TRBJ1-2; D gene uncertain. The V end was cut by 0 bases, the J end by 4 bases, with 3 bases between. Germline-derived CDR1 and CDR2 are ENHRY and SYGVKD. CDR3 length: 12 residues. DNA of the CDR3: TGTGCCATCAGTGAGTCGATCTATGGCTACACCTTC. It encodes CAISESIYGYTF.

A single count supports this clonotype. The chain employs TRBV28 and TRBJ2-4, with 10 bases fitting TRBD1. Looked up from germline, CDR1 is MDHEN and CDR2 is SYDVKM. The junction had 10 bases not matched to a gene; V was cut back by 5 bases and J by 6 bases. The CDR3 runs 16 residues. DNA for the CDR3: TGTGCCAGCAGTCTCTACAGCGGGACAGGGGTAAACATTCAGTACTTC. It specifies CASSLYSGTGVNIQYF.

CDR3 loop: CASSEAGTLSYEQYF. CDR3 coding DNA: TGTGCCAGCAGTGAGGCGGGGACATTGTCCTACGAGCAGTACTTC. The chain recombines TRBV6-1 with TRBJ2-7, with D perhaps given as TRBD1 or TRBD2 (6 bases each). The V end lost 3 bases, the J end lost 1 base, and 13 bases lay between the germline ends. The CDR3 loop spans 15 amino acids. The germline CDR1 and CDR2 sequences are MNHNS and SASEGT.